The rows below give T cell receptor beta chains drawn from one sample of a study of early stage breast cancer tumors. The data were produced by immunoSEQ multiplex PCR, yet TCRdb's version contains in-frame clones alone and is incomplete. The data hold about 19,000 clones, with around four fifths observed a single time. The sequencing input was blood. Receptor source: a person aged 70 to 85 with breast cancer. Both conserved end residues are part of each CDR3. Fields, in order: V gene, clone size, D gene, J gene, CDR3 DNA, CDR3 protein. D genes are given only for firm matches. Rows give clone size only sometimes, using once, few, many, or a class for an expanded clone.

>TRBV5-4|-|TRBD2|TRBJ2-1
TGTGCCAGCACCAGCGGGGGGGCCGCGGGGGATGAGCAGTTCTTC
CASTSGGAAGDEQFF
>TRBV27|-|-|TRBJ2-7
TGTGCCAGCTCCTACAGGGGGGGGATCTACGAGCAGTACTTC
CASSYRGGIYEQYF
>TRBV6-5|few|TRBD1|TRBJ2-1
TGTGCCAGCAGTTACGGTACAGGGGGCGTCAATGAGCAGTTCTTC
CASSYGTGGVNEQFF
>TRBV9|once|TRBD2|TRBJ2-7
TGTGCCAGCAGCGTAGCGGGGGGACTCTCCTACGAGCAGTACTTC
CASSVAGGLSYEQYF
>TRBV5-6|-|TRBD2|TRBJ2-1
TGTGCCAGCAGCTGGGGGGTGGTAGCGGGGGGGCCCCTGGAGCAGTTCTTC
CASSWGVVAGGPLEQFF
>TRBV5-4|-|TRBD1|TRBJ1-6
TGTGCCAGCAGCTTTCCGGGACAGGGGGGATCACCCCTCCACTTT
CASSFPGQGGSPLHF
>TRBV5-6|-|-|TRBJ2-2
TGTGCCAGCAGCTTGCCTTGGGGAGCCGGGGAGCTGTTTTTT
CASSLPWGAGELFF
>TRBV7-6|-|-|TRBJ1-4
TGTGCCAGCAGCTTAGCGAGGGATGAAAAACTGTTTTTT
CASSLARDEKLFF
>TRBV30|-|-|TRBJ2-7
TGTGCCTGGAGTGTAAAAGGGGGCGAGCAGTACTTC
CAWSVKGGEQYF
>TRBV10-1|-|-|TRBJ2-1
TGCGCCAGCAGTCCCCGGGACTCCTACAATGAGCAGTTCTTC
CASSPRDSYNEQFF